The rows below give T cell receptor beta chains drawn from one sample of a study of OX40 agonist ivuxolimab in advanced cancers. Libraries were prepared by immunoSEQ multiplex PCR; TCRdb keeps only in-frame clonotypes and omits some of them. In the table there are around 64,000 clones, roughly nine tenths of which are singletons. The sample was CD4+ or CD8+ T cells sorted from blood, taken in a trial of the OX40 agonist ivuxolimab. All receptors come from an adult with an advanced solid tumor such as melanoma, head and neck, liver or kidney cancer. Each CDR3 is given without its conserved first and last residue. Not every row has a clone size; where given, it reads once, few, many or a size class.

size	V	J	CDR3
.	TRBV7-2	TRBJ2-1	ASSDLERGLWNEQF
once	TRBV15	TRBJ1-2	ATSRDWTGDGYT
.	TRBV14	TRBJ1-4	ASSHRLTGRVEKLF
.	TRBV10-2	TRBJ2-1	ASSGGDRDNEQF
.	TRBV4-1	TRBJ1-6	ASNQLTGNNSPLH
once	TRBV29-1	TRBJ1-5	SVAQGQVAPNAQH
.	TRBV7-6	TRBJ2-7	ASSLESGRFGQY
.	TRBV18	TRBJ2-7	ASSPPETPAEQY
.	TRBV2	TRBJ1-2	ASSDWVGDYGYT
.	TRBV6-1	TRBJ2-7	ASSEGRASYEQY
.	TRBV6-4	TRBJ2-3	ASIRTSGSTDTQY
.	TRBV7-9	TRBJ2-5	ASSPAVLKETQY
.	TRBV19	TRBJ2-7	ASSMTSGEGLIHEQY
.	TRBV10-2	TRBJ2-7	ASSETAFTGTGVGEQY
.	TRBV7-9	TRBJ1-4	ASSLLATNEKLF
once	TRBV18	TRBJ2-7	ASSGDSEVTLYEQY
once	TRBV7-9	TRBJ1-6	ASSPRGEYNSPLH
.	TRBV27	TRBJ1-5	ASSSGTGGNQPQH
.	TRBV9	TRBJ1-2	ASSPMGPYGYT
.	TRBV13	TRBJ2-7	ASSLASENEQY
once	TRBV11-2	TRBJ2-5	ASSLDAGESRETQY
.	TRBV11-2	TRBJ2-1	ASSPPTGAGDPNEQF
.	TRBV4-3	TRBJ2-5	ASSQDPPAGGFDETQY
.	TRBV5-1	TRBJ2-2	ASSSTSGNTGELF
.	TRBV11-2	TRBJ2-7	ASSLVIRGPSYEQY
.	TRBV11-2	TRBJ2-2	ASSQDGPVGGGAGELF
.	TRBV19	TRBJ2-5	ASRQGYEETQY
.	TRBV5-1	TRBJ1-2	ASSSHAGYGERDYGYT
.	TRBV13	TRBJ1-6	ASSLGHSTYNSPLH
few	TRBV10-3	TRBJ2-7	AIRAGGEQY
.	TRBV19	TRBJ1-5	ASSMIRTGGNQPQH
.	TRBV13	TRBJ2-3	ASSTRTSASTDTQY
few	TRBV27	TRBJ2-2	ASSLGTAENTGELF
.	TRBV13	TRBJ1-1	ASSLAPGGNTEAF
.	TRBV7-2	TRBJ2-5	ASSPPTVLQETQY
.	TRBV29-1	TRBJ1-2	SVDAGRSYGYT
.	TRBV9	TRBJ2-7	ASSVGRVPYEQY
once	TRBV4-3	TRBJ2-7	ASSQDLIGTGHEQY
.	TRBV9	TRBJ1-1	ASSVVTGTMNTEAF
.	TRBV6-5	TRBJ2-7	ASSPSPGGGYEQY
.	TRBV5-1	TRBJ1-1	ASSSDRGEAF
.	TRBV29-1	TRBJ2-5	SVDAGGDGGGETQY
.	TRBV27	TRBJ1-1	ASSSGGFEAF
once	TRBV6-1	TRBJ2-3	ASSEGTGVTDTQY
.	TRBV7-9	TRBJ2-7	ASTGTAYEQY
once	TRBV30	TRBJ1-6	AWSLGTLEPLH
once	TRBV5-1	TRBJ2-7	ASREGWGPYEQY
.	TRBV4-3	TRBJ2-7	ASSQDGRGGDEQY
.	TRBV2	TRBJ2-7	ASRANPGQGYYEQY
.	TRBV6-6	TRBJ1-2	ASSYQGGLKGYT
.	TRBV5-1	TRBJ1-3	ASSLLAEPRKEGNTIY
.	TRBV4-1	TRBJ2-2	ASSLLDSGGAGELF
.	TRBV7-6	TRBJ1-2	ASSPGTGGVYGYT